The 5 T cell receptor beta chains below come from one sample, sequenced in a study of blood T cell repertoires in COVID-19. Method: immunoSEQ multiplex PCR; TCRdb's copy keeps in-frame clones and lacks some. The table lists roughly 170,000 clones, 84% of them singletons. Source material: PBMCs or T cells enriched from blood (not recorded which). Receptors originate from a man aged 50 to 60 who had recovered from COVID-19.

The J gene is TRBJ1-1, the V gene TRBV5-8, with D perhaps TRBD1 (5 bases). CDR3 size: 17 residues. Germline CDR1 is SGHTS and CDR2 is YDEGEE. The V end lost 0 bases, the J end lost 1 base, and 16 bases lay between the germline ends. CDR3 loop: CASSLGGRVGRNTEAFF. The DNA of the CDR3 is TGTGCCAGCAGCTTGGGAGGCAGGGTAGGAAGGAACACTGAAGCTTTCTTT.

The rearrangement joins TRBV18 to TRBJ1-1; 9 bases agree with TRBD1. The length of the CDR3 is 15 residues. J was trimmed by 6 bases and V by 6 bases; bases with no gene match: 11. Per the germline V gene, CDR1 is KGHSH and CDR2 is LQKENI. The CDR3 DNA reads TGTGCCAGCTCCAAAAGGGACAGGGTAGGTGCTGAAGCTTTCTTT. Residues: CASSKRDRVGAEAFF.

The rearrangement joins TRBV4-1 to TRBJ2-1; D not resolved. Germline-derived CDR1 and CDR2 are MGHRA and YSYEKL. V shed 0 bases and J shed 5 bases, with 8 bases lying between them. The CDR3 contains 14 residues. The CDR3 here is CASSQDQANNEQFF. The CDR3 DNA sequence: TGCGCCAGCAGCCAAGATCAGGCGAACAATGAGCAGTTCTTC.

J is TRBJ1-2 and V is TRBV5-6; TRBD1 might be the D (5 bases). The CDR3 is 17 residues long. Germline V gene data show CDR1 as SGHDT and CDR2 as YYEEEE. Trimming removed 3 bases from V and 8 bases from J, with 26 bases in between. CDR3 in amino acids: CASSSRGATLTSRGYTF. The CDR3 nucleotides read TGTGCCAGCAGCTCCCGTGGGGCCACACTGACCTCGAGAGGCTACACCTTC.

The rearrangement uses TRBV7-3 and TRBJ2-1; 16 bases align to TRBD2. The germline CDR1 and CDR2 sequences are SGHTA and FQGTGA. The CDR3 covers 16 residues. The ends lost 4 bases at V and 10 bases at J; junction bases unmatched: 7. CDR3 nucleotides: TGTGCCAGCAGCTCAACCTCGGGACTAGCGGGAGGGGAGCAGTTCTTC. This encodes CASSSTSGLAGGEQFF.